The rows below give T cell receptor beta chains drawn from one sample of a study of blood T cell repertoires in COVID-19. Assay used: immunoSEQ multiplex PCR; TCRdb lists only in-frame clones, some missing. The sample yields about 50,000 clones, approximately 80% seen once. The source material was peripheral blood. The receptor source for this set is a man between 65 and 85 years old with active or convalescent COVID-19. The CDR3 runs from the conserved cysteine through the conserved F or W. Each record gives: V gene, clone size, J gene, D gene, CDR3 protein, CDR3 DNA. D genes are given only for firm matches. The size field is filled for only some rows; it gives once, few, many or a size class.

>TRBV28|-|TRBJ1-6|-
CASRTVSNSPLHF
TGTGCCAGCCGGACAGTTAGTAATTCACCCCTCCACTTT
>TRBV18|few|TRBJ2-1|TRBD2
CASSPSGLALSSYNEQFF
TGTGCCAGCTCACCATCGGGACTAGCGCTTAGCTCCTACAATGAGCAGTTCTTC
>TRBV24-1|-|TRBJ1-1|-
CATSNGDSDTEAFF
TGTGCCACCAGTAACGGGGACTCAGACACTGAAGCTTTCTTT
>TRBV24-1|-|TRBJ2-5|-
CATSDLLVGGLETQYF
TGTGCCACCAGTGATTTGCTGGTAGGGGGATTAGAGACCCAGTACTTC
>TRBV9|-|TRBJ2-5|TRBD1
CASSGTGTGKETQYF
TGTGCCAGCAGCGGGACCGGGACAGGGAAGGAGACCCAGTACTTC
>TRBV28|few|TRBJ1-2|TRBD1
CASRLGTGGLEGYTF
TGTGCCAGCCGACTGGGGACAGGGGGCCTAGAGGGCTACACCTTC
>TRBV11-3|-|TRBJ1-6|TRBD1
CASSRGTVNSPLHF
TGTGCCAGCAGCCGAGGGACAGTTAATTCACCCCTCCACTTT
>TRBV6-2/TRBV6-3|-|TRBJ2-6|TRBD1
CASSFNRGAGANVLTF
TGTGCCAGCAGTTTTAACAGGGGTGCCGGGGCCAACGTCCTGACTTTC
>TRBV6-2/TRBV6-3|few|TRBJ2-4|TRBD1
CASSKTGINIQYF
TGTGCCAGCAGTAAGACAGGGATAAACATTCAGTACTTC
>TRBV25-1|-|TRBJ2-7|-
CASSEYGSSYEQYF
TGTGCCAGCAGTGAATATGGTAGCTCCTACGAGCAGTACTTC
>TRBV5-1|few|TRBJ1-5|-
CASSPGTSSNQPQHF
TGCGCCAGCAGCCCCGGGACTTCTAGCAATCAGCCCCAGCATTTT
>TRBV28|-|TRBJ2-7|TRBD1
CASKQTGSYEQYF
TGTGCCAGCAAACAGACAGGGTCCTACGAGCAGTACTTC
>TRBV9|-|TRBJ2-2|-
CASSAGTLRTGELFF
TGTGCCAGCAGCGCCGGGACTCTTCGGACCGGGGAGCTGTTTTTT
>TRBV3-1/TRBV3-2|-|TRBJ1-5|-
CASSQDMRAQPQHF
TGTGCCAGCAGCCAAGATATGCGGGCTCAGCCCCAGCATTTT
>TRBV30|-|TRBJ1-2|-
CAWRAGWALYGYTF
TGTGCCTGGAGAGCGGGGTGGGCCCTCTATGGCTACACCTTC
>TRBV2|-|TRBJ2-2|-
CASSAPSVMNTGELFF
TGTGCCAGCAGTGCTCCTAGCGTCATGAACACCGGGGAGCTGTTTTTT
>TRBV4-3|-|TRBJ1-2|-
CASSPREGGNYGYTF
TGCGCCAGCAGCCCCCGGGAGGGGGGGAACTATGGCTACACCTTC
>TRBV6-6|-|TRBJ1-1|-
CASSWNRETEAFF
TGTGCCAGCAGTTGGAACAGGGAGACTGAAGCTTTCTTT
>TRBV11-2|-|TRBJ1-2|-
CASSLNYGYTF
TGTGCCAGCAGCCTAAACTATGGCTACACCTTC
>TRBV24-1|once|TRBJ2-2|TRBD1
CATSGTGGSTGELFF
TGTGCCACCTCCGGGACAGGGGGCAGTACCGGGGAGCTGTTTTTT
>TRBV6-6|-|TRBJ1-6|-
CASSYSEGNSPLHF
TGTGCCAGCAGTTACTCTGAGGGTAATTCACCCCTCCACTTT
>TRBV7-2|-|TRBJ1-1|-
CATRGGTEAFF
TGTGCCACGAGGGGGGGCACTGAAGCTTTCTTT
>TRBV27|once|TRBJ1-2|-
CASSPHREAYAYTF
TGTGCCAGCAGTCCCCACAGGGAAGCCTATGCCTACACCTTC
>TRBV20-1|-|TRBJ2-2|-
CSGGTGELFF
TGCAGTGGAGGAACCGGGGAGCTGTTTTTT
>TRBV19|-|TRBJ1-5|-
CASRNRDPNQPQHF
TGTGCCAGTAGAAACAGGGATCCCAATCAGCCCCAGCATTTT
>TRBV3-1/TRBV3-2|-|TRBJ2-5|TRBD2
CASSDRAGKETQYF
TGTGCCAGCAGCGACCGAGCGGGGAAAGAGACCCAGTACTTC
>TRBV7-2|-|TRBJ1-3|-
CASSFTQGSVSNTIYF
TGTGCCAGCAGCTTTACCCAGGGATCGGTGTCAAACACCATATATTTT
>TRBV7-2|-|TRBJ1-2|TRBD1
CASSLARGQGGGYTF
TGTGCCAGCAGCTTAGCACGCGGGCAGGGGGGAGGCTACACCTTC
>TRBV7-9|-|TRBJ2-4|TRBD2
CASSQWGLAGEAKNIQYF
TGTGCCAGCAGCCAATGGGGACTAGCGGGAGAGGCCAAAAACATTCAGTACTTC
>TRBV7-9|-|TRBJ1-2|TRBD1
CASSYGQALNYGYTF
TGTGCCAGCAGCTACGGACAGGCACTTAACTATGGCTACACCTTC
>TRBV11-3|-|TRBJ2-1|TRBD1
CASSLTGGSYNEQFF
TGTGCCAGCAGCTTGACAGGGGGCTCCTACAATGAGCAGTTCTTC
>TRBV18|-|TRBJ2-7|-
CASSPRGTIAYEQYF
TGTGCCAGCTCACCTAGGGGGACGATCGCCTACGAGCAGTACTTC
>TRBV7-8|-|TRBJ1-2|TRBD1
CASSSTDRGNYGYTF
TGTGCCAGCAGCTCAACGGACAGGGGAAACTATGGCTACACCTTC
>TRBV6-4|-|TRBJ1-1|-
CASSAIGGSTEAFF
TGTGCCAGCAGCGCAATCGGCGGGAGCACTGAAGCTTTCTTT
>TRBV12-5|-|TRBJ1-4|-
CASGFGGYNEKLFF
TGTGCTAGTGGTTTCGGGGGGTATAATGAAAAACTGTTTTTT
>TRBV7-6|-|TRBJ2-7|TRBD1
CASSPDRTGEDYEQYF
TGTGCCAGCAGCCCAGATCGGACAGGGGAGGACTACGAGCAGTACTTC
>TRBV4-1|-|TRBJ1-1|-
CASSQDRGIRNTEAFF
TGCGCCAGCAGCCAAGATCGAGGGATAAGGAACACTGAAGCTTTCTTT
>TRBV14|-|TRBJ2-1|-
CASSQRVSNEQFF
TGTGCCAGCAGCCAGAGAGTTTCCAATGAGCAGTTCTTC
>TRBV11-3|-|TRBJ2-7|-
CASSFRADRGYEQYF
TGTGCCAGCAGCTTTAGGGCGGATAGGGGTTACGAGCAGTACTTC
>TRBV28|-|TRBJ1-1|-
CASIQNRDFIEAFF
TGTGCCAGCATCCAGAACAGGGATTTTATTGAAGCTTTCTTT
>TRBV10-1|-|TRBJ1-5|TRBD1
CASSVRDRGVSNQPQHF
TGCGCCAGCAGTGTTCGGGACAGGGGAGTGAGCAATCAGCCCCAGCATTTT
>TRBV19|-|TRBJ2-7|-
CASSINSRGEQYF
TGTGCCAGTAGTATCAATAGTAGGGGCGAGCAGTACTTC
>TRBV21-1|-|TRBJ1-2|-
CASSGQEFGYYGYTF
TGTGCCAGCAGCGGACAGGAGTTTGGTTATTATGGCTACACCTTC
>TRBV7-9|-|TRBJ1-2|-
CASSLEAGNYGYTF
TGTGCCAGCAGCTTAGAGGCGGGGAACTATGGCTACACCTTC
>TRBV27|-|TRBJ2-3|TRBD2
CASSSWTSGGVDTQYF
TGTGCCAGCAGTTCCTGGACTAGCGGGGGGGTAGATACGCAGTATTTT
>TRBV15|-|TRBJ1-1|-
CATKQDVEAFF
TGTGCCACCAAACAGGACGTCGAAGCTTTCTTT
>TRBV28|-|TRBJ1-3|-
CASSSYYGTPSGNTIYF
TGTGCCAGCAGTTCCTATTATGGGACACCCTCTGGAAACACCATATATTTT
>TRBV11-3|once|TRBJ1-2|TRBD1
CASSARTGGGYTF
TGTGCCAGCAGCGCCCGGACAGGGGGCGGCTACACCTTC
>TRBV3-1/TRBV3-2|few|TRBJ2-5|TRBD2
CASSQDSSGGRETQYF
TGTGCCAGCAGCCAAGATTCTAGCGGGGGGCGGGAGACCCAGTACTTC